This T cell receptor (beta chain) comes out of a study of human T cells and chemical hapten exposure. Looking at the study overall: Sensitization used 2% DPC on approximately 2 cm by approximately 2 cm upper inner arm skin. The cohort included alopecia areata under or over 50% scalp, totalis and universalis.

Study-level results: Significantly more large CDR3 similarity clusters were formed by expanded TCRs than by controls.

Germline V gene lookup returns CDR1 SGHTA and CDR2 FQGNSA. The length of the CDR3 is 14 residues. V lost 5 bases and J lost 3, with 13 bases in between. TCRdb re-called the RACE reads through MiXCR, storing one row per CDR3 protein. The sample holds about 54,000 distinct CDR3 sequences, around 10% seen once. This clonotype was seen more than once but under ten times. The antigen is undetermined. The time point: patch test 2, 6 weeks after DPC sensitization. Treatment of the sample: therapeutic diphenylcyclopropenone sensitization with weekly scalp DPC. Samples of blood were obtained prior to the application of each patch test.

The sample in question was whole blood, obtained in connection with sensitization to the hapten diphenylcyclopropenone (DPC). This receptor was identified in a woman in her fifties or sixties with alopecia areata. Some clones in this sample may be carry-over from other donors' samples. The chain joins TRBV7-2 to TRBJ1-1; D gene unclear. This chain's CDR3 is CASSPPGLYTEAFF. The CDR3 nucleotides read TGTGCCAGCAGCCCTCCCGGGCTCTACACTGAAGCTTTCTTT.